The 4 T cell receptor beta chains reported below all come from one sample, sequenced in a study of blood T cell repertoires in COVID-19. Using immunoSEQ multiplex PCR, the repertoire was profiled, and TCRdb retains in-frame clones only, with some absent. The sample lists 56,000 or so clones, more than 85% occurring once. Sequenced input: peripheral blood. The receptors derive from a man in his fifties or sixties with active COVID-19.

The chain uses TRBV2 and TRBJ2-7, with 7 nucleotides matching TRBD2. The germline CDR1 and CDR2 sequences are SNHLY and FYNNEI. V lost 6 bases and J lost 4; bases outside the gene matches: 9. The CDR3 runs to 14 residues. In DNA, the CDR3 is TGTGCCAGCAGCCAAGGGAGGGGAAAATACGAGCAGTACTTC. Translating gives CASSQGRGKYEQYF.

This rearrangement joins TRBV28 to TRBJ1-6; D gene uncertain. Trimming removed 7 bases at V and 9 bases at J, with 13 bases between. Germline V CDR1 and CDR2: MDHEN, SYDVKM. The CDR3 runs to 13 residues. CDR3 DNA sequence: TGTGCCAGCACCCCCCCCGGCGGTTCACCCCTCCACTTT. As protein: CASTPPGGSPLHF.

The chain has TRBV6-1 and TRBJ1-5; D call uncertain. V dropped 3 bases and J dropped 0 bases, with 12 bases sitting between them. Germline V CDR1 and CDR2: MNHNS, SASEGT. CDR3 length equals 16 residues. The CDR3 region has the DNA TGTGCCAGCAGTGAGAGGGCAGCTTATAGCAATCAGCCCCAGCATTTT. This sequence encodes CASSERAAYSNQPQHF.

Turning to this clone: Additional DNA sequences in this sample encode the identical CDR3. The gene calls are TRBV6-5 and TRBJ1-1; D might be TRBD1 (5 bases). This CDR3 has 13 residues. V shed 2 bases and J shed 2 bases, with 6 bases lying between them. The germline CDR1 and CDR2 sequences are MNHEY and SVGAGI. The DNA for the CDR3 is TGTGCCAGCAGTTACAGGGGCAACACTGAAGCTTTCTTT. Its protein is CASSYRGNTEAFF.